The T cell receptor (beta chain) described here comes from a study of CD8+ T cells in alopecia areata. In the study overall: Tofacitinib exposure lasted 6 to 18 months, followed by 6 months off drug.

This clone was detected a few times. Its specificity is unknown. Germline-derived CDR1 and CDR2 are MGHRA and YSYEKL. Losses at the gene ends were 0 bases for V and 10 bases for J; bases not matched to a gene: 10. There are 16 residues in the CDR3. Notes on the study in general: With tofacitinib ongoing, many expanded lesional clones persisted in both scalp and blood.

Reverse transcribed after extraction, RNA yielded cDNA as the sequencing template. Sequenced by immunoSEQ multiplex PCR; TCRdb stores in-frame clones only, minus some. The repertoire holds approximately 280,000 clones, with nearly 60% as singletons. The treatment denotes: oral pan-JAK inhibitor, 5-10 mg twice daily. Those with alopecia areata gave lesional scalp punch biopsies and peripheral blood. Researchers picked out CD4+ and CD8+ T cells from PBMCs by sorting. The chain combines TRBV4-1 with TRBJ2-1; 9 bases line up with TRBD1. The clonotype comes from a human donor with alopecia areata. Source: CD4+ T cells sorted from blood, taken at week 24, from a patient treated with tofacitinib. CDR3 DNA sequence: TGCGCCAGCAGCCAAGATTGGGGGACAGGGCGAAGAGAGCAGTTCTTC. Translation: CASSQDWGTGRREQFF.